What follows are 24 T cell receptor beta chains derived from one specimen sequenced in a study of cytomegalovirus exposure and HLA in healthy donors. Vbeta (60) and Jbeta (13) primers were used in the PCR. Using immunoSEQ multiplex PCR, the repertoire was profiled, and TCRdb retains in-frame clones only, with some absent. The sample shows approximately 100,000 clones, 60% to 80% of them seen only once. Material: PBMCs. These receptors came from a human donor in good health.

Regarding this clone: Additional DNA sequences in this sample encode the identical CDR3. The chain has TRBV18 and TRBJ2-7; D uncertain. V lost 3 bases and J lost 4, with 7 bases in between. The CDR3 has 12 amino acids. Germline values: CDR1 KGHSH, CDR2 LQKENI. The CDR3 DNA follows: TGTGCCAGCTCACCGACATTGTACGAGCAGTACTTC. Amino acids: CASSPTLYEQYF.

The J gene is TRBJ1-4, the V gene TRBV7-2, with 8 bases aligning to TRBD1. The V gene end was trimmed by 4 bases and the J gene end by 14 bases; junction bases not matched to a gene: 15. The germline CDR1 and CDR2 sequences are SGHTA and FQGNSA. The CDR3 consists of 15 residues. DNA for the CDR3: TGTGCCAGCAGCTCCACCCAGGGGGCCCCAAGTGTTCTGTTTTTT. Protein sequence: CASSSTQGAPSVLFF.

The gene calls are TRBV7-3 and TRBJ1-1, with D unresolved. This CDR3 contains 13 residues. Trimming pared 3 bases from V and 0 bases from J, leaving 5 bases between. Germline V gene sequence: CDR1 SGHTA, CDR2 FQGTGA. Here the CDR3 DNA reads TGTGCCAGCAGCTTGGGCATGAACACTGAAGCTTTCTTT. Translation gives CASSLGMNTEAFF.

This sequence joins TRBV14 and TRBJ1-2; the D is unclear. CDR3 length: 11 amino acids. The V end lost 1 base, the J end lost 8 bases, and 5 bases lay between the germline ends. The germline CDR1 and CDR2 sequences are SGHDN and FVKESK. Here the CDR3 DNA reads TGTGCCAGCAGCCAAGGGCGGGGCTACACCTTC. Its translation is CASSQGRGYTF.

The rearrangement links TRBV7-3 to TRBJ2-6; D perhaps matches TRBD2 (6 bases). V lost 3 bases and J 0 bases, leaving 6 bases between the germline ends. Germline V CDR1 and CDR2: SGHTA, FQGTGA. The CDR3 extends over 15 amino acids. For the CDR3, the DNA is TGTGCCAGCAGCTTCGGGAGCTCTGGGGCCAACGTCCTGACTTTC. It specifies CASSFGSSGANVLTF. Complete variable domain (other parts from reference TRBV7-3 and TRBJ2-6): GAGVSQTPSNKVTEKGKYVELRCDPISGHTALYWYRQSLGQGPEFLIYFQGTGAADDSGLPNDRFFAVRPEGSVSTLKIQRTERGDSAVYLCASSFGSSGANVLTFGAGSRLTVL.

This clone was picked up a small number of times. V gene TRBV6-5 combines with J gene TRBJ2-2, with D perhaps TRBD1 (5 bases). CDR1 MNHEY and CDR2 SVGAGI come from the germline V gene. V shed 0 bases and J shed 6 bases, with 11 bases lying between them. CDR3 length: 15 amino acids. The CDR3 coding sequence is TGTGCCAGCAGTTACTCATTGCAGGGCCCCGGGGAGCTGTTTTTT. Its translation: CASSYSLQGPGELFF.

Notes on this clone: A read error may account for a junction end that differs from germline. The genes are TRBV19 and TRBJ2-5; possible D gene TRBD2, 5 bases. The CDR3 runs 11 residues. Germline-derived CDR1 and CDR2 are LNHDA and SQIVND (reference sequence). CDR3 sequence (DNA): TGTGCCAGTAGCATAGCGGAGACCCAGTACTTC. This gives the protein CASSIAETQYF.

This chain connects TRBV7-2 to TRBJ2-3, with a possible D match to TRBD2 (6 bases). The germline gives CDR1 SGHTA, CDR2 FQGNSA. The CDR3 loop spans 16 amino acids. Trimming stripped 5 bases from V and 1 base from J, with 16 bases between. In DNA form, the CDR3 reads TGTGCCAGCAGCCCCCCCGGGGTAGCGGGCACAGATACGCAGTATTTT. Its protein is CASSPPGVAGTDTQYF.

This chain connects TRBV28 to TRBJ2-7; tentative D call: TRBD2 (7 bases). Germline V gene lookup returns CDR1 MDHEN and CDR2 SYDVKM. There are 14 residues in the CDR3. CDR3 protein: CGACGGTFSYEQYF. CDR3 nucleotide sequence: TGTGGGGCTTGCGGGGGCACTTTCTCCTACGAGCAGTACTTC.

The chain couples TRBV7-6 to TRBJ2-1; D is uncertain. Germline V gene lookup returns CDR1 SGHVS and CDR2 FNYEAQ. The CDR3 has 15 amino acids. Deletions cut 1 base from V and 2 bases from J, with 9 bases between. The DNA for the CDR3 is TGTGCCAGCAGCTTAGGACTTACAACCTACAATGAGCAGTTCTTC. Residues: CASSLGLTTYNEQFF.

V and J are TRBV6-6 and TRBJ1-2; 9 bases agree with TRBD1. V dropped 2 bases and J dropped 1; count of bases not matched to a gene: 2. Germline CDR1 is MNHNY and CDR2 is SVGAGI (reference sequence). The CDR3 runs to 15 residues. CDR3 region: CASSYPGQGNYGYTF. Here the CDR3 DNA reads TGTGCCAGCAGTTACCCGGGACAGGGTAACTATGGCTACACCTTC.

The rearrangement uses TRBV7-8 and TRBJ2-7; TRBD2 might be the D (5 bases). Trimming removed 9 bases at V and 6 bases at J, with 21 bases between. From germline, CDR1 is SGHVS and CDR2 FQNEAQ. The CDR3 consists of 14 residues. The CDR3 is CARVVREPPSEQYF. The CDR3 DNA follows: TGTGCCAGGGTAGTGAGGGAGCCCCCAAGCGAGCAGTACTTC.

The chain recombines TRBV6-6 with TRBJ2-5; 12 bases map to TRBD2. The ends lost 7 bases at V and 4 bases at J; junction bases unmatched: 10. This CDR3 is 16 amino acids long. CDR1 and CDR2 (germline): MNHNY, SVGAGI (reference sequence). Here the CDR3 reads CASTFGASGGGETQYF. CDR3 nucleotide sequence: TGTGCCAGCACCTTTGGGGCTAGCGGGGGGGGAGAGACCCAGTACTTC.

This clone was observed a single time. The J gene is TRBJ1-5, the V gene TRBV5-1, with 9 bases fitting TRBD1. The junction had 4 bases not matched to a gene; V was cut back by 0 bases and J by 6 bases. CDR1 is SGHRS, CDR2 YFSETQ, per germline. This CDR3 has 15 residues. This chain's CDR3 is CASSLDRGQGQPQHF. In DNA, the CDR3 is TGCGCCAGCAGCTTGGACAGGGGGCAGGGTCAGCCCCAGCATTTT.

V usage is TRBV7-6 and J usage is TRBJ2-3; 7 bases are a match to TRBD2. The CDR3 is made up of 13 amino acids. V lost 1 base, J lost 8 bases, and 3 bases stayed unmatched. CDR1 is SGHVS, CDR2 FNYEAQ, per germline. The CDR3 loop is CASSLGGEGTQYF. The CDR3 nucleotides read TGTGCCAGCAGCTTAGGCGGGGAGGGTACGCAGTATTTT.

This clone has more than one count but fewer than ten. The chain employs TRBV2 and TRBJ1-2; 8 nucleotides line up with TRBD1. Germline V CDR1 and CDR2: SNHLY, FYNNEI. With 6 bases clipped from V and 1 base from J, the junction kept 4 bases outside the gene matches. The CDR3 length is 14 residues. This CDR3 reads CASSVGQDNYGYTF. The CDR3 DNA reads TGTGCCAGCAGCGTGGGACAGGATAACTATGGCTACACCTTC.

The chain is built from TRBV6-1 and TRBJ2-7, with 9 positions matching TRBD1. This CDR3 comprises 15 residues. Germline-derived CDR1 and CDR2 are MNHNS and SASEGT. The V and J ends lost 10 bases and 0 bases, in that order; junction bases with no gene match: 10. Here the CDR3 DNA reads TGTGCCACAAGAAAGGGACAGGGATCCTCCTACGAGCAGTACTTC. It yields the protein CATRKGQGSSYEQYF.

The genes are TRBV7-6 and TRBJ1-3, with 10 bases aligning to TRBD1. V trimming: 2 bases; J trimming: 1 base; junction bases outside the gene matches: 5. CDR1 SGHVS and CDR2 FNYEAQ come from the germline V gene. The CDR3 totals 17 residues. CDR3 protein: CASSLRTGGKSGNTIYF. The CDR3, as DNA: TGTGCCAGCAGCTTACGGACAGGGGGGAAGTCTGGAAACACCATATATTTT.

The chain combines TRBV15 with TRBJ1-1; TRBD1 agrees at 7 bases. The CDR3 runs to 13 residues. Trimming removed 7 bases from V and 10 bases from J; junction bases left unmatched: 12. The germline V gene encodes CDR1 LNHNV and CDR2 YYDKDF (reference sequence). CDR3 in amino acids: CATNSSPDRRAFF. In DNA form, the CDR3 reads TGTGCCACCAATTCTAGCCCGGACAGGCGAGCTTTCTTT.

V gene TRBV18 combines with J gene TRBJ1-1; no reliable D call. CDR1 KGHSH and CDR2 LQKENI come from the germline V gene. The CDR3 sequence is 15 residues long. Trimming removed 5 bases from V and 3 bases from J, with 16 bases in between. The CDR3 here is CASSDFAGSDTEAFF. The CDR3 coding sequence is TGTGCCAGCTCAGACTTTGCTGGGTCGGACACTGAAGCTTTCTTT. The full variable domain, in which reference TRBV18 and TRBJ1-1 provide the parts outside the CDR3, is NAGVMQNPRHLVRRRGQEARLRCSPMKGHSHVYWYRQLPEEGLKFMVYLQKENIIDESGMPKERFSAEFPKEGPSILRIQQVVRGDSAAYFCASSDFAGSDTEAFFGQGTRLTVV.

This clone was counted only a few times. The chain combines TRBV7-9 with TRBJ1-1, with 9 bases lining up with TRBD1. Germline-derived CDR1 and CDR2 are SEHNR and FQNEAQ (reference sequence). This CDR3 comprises 15 residues. V shed 10 bases and J 1 base; nucleotides not matched to a gene: 10. For the CDR3, the DNA is TGTGCCACCCTAGGACAGGGGAGGCCGAACACTGAAGCTTTCTTT. Residues: CATLGQGRPNTEAFF.

This sequence joins TRBV9 and TRBJ1-3, with D uncertain. V was cut by 0 bases and J by 2 bases, with 12 bases left in between. Germline V lookup: CDR1 SGDLS, CDR2 YYNGEE. CDR3 size: 16 residues. The DNA for the CDR3 is TGTGCCAGCAGCGTAGTAGGAGAAGCGACTGGAAACACCATATATTTT. Translating gives CASSVVGEATGNTIYF.

The rearrangement joins TRBV6-1 to TRBJ2-2; 7 bases are a match to TRBD1. The trim removed 5 bases at V and 0 bases at J, leaving 3 bases unmatched. There are 15 residues in the CDR3. Germline CDR1 is MNHNS and CDR2 is SASEGT. The CDR3 protein is CASSNRGTNTGELFF. In nucleotides, the CDR3 is TGTGCCAGCAGTAACAGGGGAACGAACACCGGGGAGCTGTTTTTT.

This chain joins TRBV5-1 and TRBJ2-7; the match to TRBD1 covers 9 bases. CDR3 length equals 16 residues. Germline V gene data show CDR1 as SGHRS and CDR2 as YFSETQ. Trimming cost V 4 bases and J 5 bases; bases outside gene matches: 13. The CDR3 DNA reads TGCGCCAGCAGCCTGCTACAGGGGGCTGGAGGGAACGAGCAGTACTTC. Translation gives CASSLLQGAGGNEQYF.